This T cell receptor (beta chain) was sequenced during a study of early T cells in non-severe SARS-CoV-2 infection. TCRdb re-derived calls from the 5' RACE reads in MiXCR, one entry per CDR3 protein. The profile shows just over 60,000 distinct CDR3 sequences, about 9.9% of them singletons. Germline V gene lookup returns CDR1 KGHDR and CDR2 SFDVKD. The CDR3 contains 13 residues. V lost 4 bases to trimming and J lost 7 bases, with 10 bases between them. This receptor was identified in an adult who was a healthcare worker with PCR-confirmed SARS-CoV-2 infection or an uninfected control (not recorded which). The sequencing sample was made of whole blood. The chain combines TRBV24-1 with TRBJ2-4; no firm D call. CDR3 residues: CATSEPGVNIQYF. The CDR3 DNA reads TGTGCCACCAGTGAGCCGGGTGTGAACATTCAGTACTTC.